This is a list of T cell receptor beta chains from one sample in a study of T-cell memory formation after mild COVID-19. Each CDR3 protein gets one entry after TCRdb re-called the 5' RACE reads with MiXCR. The table records about 430,000 distinct CDR3 sequences, 20% to 25% of them present only once. The sample taken for sequencing was PBMCs or a T cell subset sorted from them (not recorded which). These receptor sequences come from an adult woman who had mild COVID-19 (a few samples of this study predate the infection). Cell type and time point are not known. Each CDR3 is given with its conserved first and last residue. A D gene is named only where the DNA matches it firmly. Part of the rows lack a size; the others show once, few, many or a class for expanded clones.

D	size	J	V	DNA	CDR3
.	few	TRBJ2-5	TRBV7-3	TGTGCCAGCAGCTTAGATTTGAGGGTGGGGACCCAGTACTTC	CASSLDLRVGTQYF
TRBD2	.	TRBJ2-4	TRBV12-3/TRBV12-4	TGTGCCAGCAGTCCGGGGGGGTTCGGGGACATTCAGTACTTC	CASSPGGFGDIQYF
.	.	TRBJ2-3	TRBV5-8	TGTGCCAGCAGCCAGGGCCAGATATTCACAGATACGCAGTATTTT	CASSQGQIFTDTQYF
.	.	TRBJ1-5	TRBV5-5	TGTGCCAGCAGCCCGGAAGATAGCAATCAGCCCCAGCATTTT	CASSPEDSNQPQHF
.	few	TRBJ2-5	TRBV12-3/TRBV12-4	TGTGCCAGCGGTACAGGTTACCAAGAGACCCAGTACTTC	CASGTGYQETQYF
.	.	TRBJ1-1	TRBV11-1	TGTGCCAGCAGCTTAGGAACGAGGTTTGGGCAGGGGTCCGACATGAACACTGAAGCTTTCTTT	CASSLGTRFGQGSDMNTEAFF
TRBD1	.	TRBJ1-1	TRBV24-1	TGTGCCACCAGGGAGACAGGGTCGAACACTGAAGCTTTCTTT	CATRETGSNTEAFF
.	.	TRBJ1-3	TRBV12-3/TRBV12-4	TGTGCCAGCAGCTTCACAGGGTATCAAAAAAACACCATATATTTT	CASSFTGYQKNTIYF
TRBD1	.	TRBJ2-7	TRBV7-3	TGTGCCAGCAGCTTAACCGGACAGGACTTCTACGAGCAGTACTTC	CASSLTGQDFYEQYF
TRBD2	few	TRBJ2-1	TRBV7-3	TGTGCCAGCAGCCGTAGCGGGGGGGCCGGCAATGAGCAGTTCTTC	CASSRSGGAGNEQFF
.	.	TRBJ1-1	TRBV12-3/TRBV12-4	TGTGCCAGCAAATACGGGGAAGGAACTGAAGCTTTCTTT	CASKYGEGTEAFF
.	.	TRBJ1-1	TRBV6-5	TGTGCCAGCAGTCCTACAGGCCGCATCGCGGCTTTCTTT	CASSPTGRIAAFF
TRBD2	once	TRBJ2-1	TRBV2	TGTGCCAGCAGTGAAGAGCGGGGAACGTACAATGAGCAGTTCTTC	CASSEERGTYNEQFF
.	few	TRBJ2-7	TRBV7-8	TGTGCCAGCAGCTCATCCGGGGACACCTCCTACGAGCAGTACTTC	CASSSSGDTSYEQYF
.	.	TRBJ2-3	TRBV7-3	TGTGCCAGCAGCCAGCAACGGGGTCTCACAGATACGCAGTATTTT	CASSQQRGLTDTQYF
.	few	TRBJ1-4	TRBV5-6	TGTGCCAGCAGCTTGGTGGGGGAGCGCGATGAAAAACTGTTTTTT	CASSLVGERDEKLFF
.	.	TRBJ2-1	TRBV19	TGTGCCAGTCAAATGGCGGGGAATGAGCAGTTCTTC	CASQMAGNEQFF
.	.	TRBJ1-5	TRBV6-5	TGTGCCAGCAGGATACAGGGAGACAGCAATCAGCCCCAGCATTTT	CASRIQGDSNQPQHF
.	.	TRBJ2-1	TRBV5-4	TGTGCCAGCTCGCTACAACAGCCGGGCAATGAGCAGTTCTTC	CASSLQQPGNEQFF
.	.	TRBJ2-5	TRBV18	TGTGCCAGCTCACCACAAGGAGGGAGGCCCCAAGAGACCCAGTACTTC	CASSPQGGRPQETQYF
.	.	TRBJ2-4	TRBV11-2	TGTGCCAGCCTTTCTCTAGCCAAAAACATTCAGTACTTC	CASLSLAKNIQYF
TRBD1	.	TRBJ1-3	TRBV4-1	TGCGCCAGCAGCCAAGAGGAGTACAGGGGGACTGGAAACACCATATATTTT	CASSQEEYRGTGNTIYF
TRBD1	few	TRBJ2-7	TRBV5-1	TGCGCCAGCAGTTTGTCACCGGGACAGGCGTACGAGCAGTACTTC	CASSLSPGQAYEQYF
.	.	TRBJ1-2	TRBV15	TGTGCCACCTCCCTGTCCGGGGGGGGATATGGCTACACCTTC	CATSLSGGGYGYTF
.	few	TRBJ1-5	TRBV4-2	TGTGCCAGCAGCCAAGGTGACTGGGATCAGCCCCAGCATTTT	CASSQGDWDQPQHF
.	.	TRBJ2-5	TRBV24-1	TGTGCCACCAGTGATCCTCTGGGGGGCCCAGAGACCCAGTACTTC	CATSDPLGGPETQYF
.	few	TRBJ2-7	TRBV5-6	TGTGCCAGCAGCTCGGACTACCCCAGGAGAGAGCAGTACTTC	CASSSDYPRREQYF
.	few	TRBJ1-1	TRBV12-5	TGTGCTAGTGGTAGGGGGGGCTCGGCTGAAGCTTTCTTT	CASGRGGSAEAFF
.	.	TRBJ2-5	TRBV7-6	TGTGCCAGCAGCTTAGGGTACGGGTCTGAGACCCAGTACTTC	CASSLGYGSETQYF
TRBD1	many	TRBJ2-2	TRBV7-9	TGTGCCAGCCACCGGACAGGGACCACCGGGGAGCTGTTTTTT	CASHRTGTTGELFF
TRBD2	few	TRBJ2-7	TRBV6-5	TGTGCCAGCAGTTACTCAGCCATAGCGGGAGGGCCTACCTACGAGCAGTACTTC	CASSYSAIAGGPTYEQYF
TRBD1	.	TRBJ2-5	TRBV7-8	TGTGCCAGCAGCCCGAGACAGGGGGCTACAGAGACCCAGTACTTC	CASSPRQGATETQYF